The 18 T cell receptor beta chains listed next were all sequenced from one sample in a study of T cells in Graves' hyperthyroidism and ophthalmopathy. The investigators amplified TCR beta CDR3 regions from RNA transcripts. The study used the HTBI primer set for a first-round RT-PCR of the TCR CDR3. TCRdb re-called the multiplex PCR reads with MiXCR, one entry per CDR3 protein. The sample consists of about 640,000 distinct CDR3 sequences, 20% of them appearing once. Sequencing input: blood. The receptors originated from a young man with Graves' ophthalmopathy.

Here the CDR3 DNA reads TGTGCCAGCTCACCACCTCCAGGGGGTGAAGCTTTCTTT. It is translated as CASSPPPGGEAFF. The chain has TRBV18 and TRBJ1-1; 7 nucleotides align to TRBD1. V lost 0 bases to trimming and J lost 7 bases; unmatched junction nucleotides: 2. The V gene's germline CDR1 is KGHSH and CDR2 LQKENI. This CDR3 is built from 13 residues.

Details on this clonotype: The conserved final phenylalanine or tryptophan is absent from the CDR3, which likely points to a read error. The rearrangement uses TRBV28 and TRBJ1-1; D is uncertain. Between the trimmed V and J ends, which lost 6 bases and 1 base, there was a span of 9 bases. CDR3 length: 13 amino acids. CDR1 is MDHEN and CDR2 is SYDVKM in the germline V gene. The CDR3 sequence is CASRTNPNTEAFL. CDR3 DNA sequence: TGTGCCAGCAGGACGAATCCGAACACTGAAGCTTTCCTT.

The chain joins TRBV7-9 to TRBJ2-4; perhaps TRBD1 as D (8 bases). The germline V gene has CDR1 SEHNR and CDR2 FQNEAQ (reference sequence). V was trimmed by 4 bases and J by 0 bases, leaving 19 bases between them. This CDR3 region has 18 residues. In DNA, the CDR3 is TGTGCCAGCAGCTCTACAGGGGGGGGGGGGAGAGCCAAAAACATTCAGTACTTC. As protein: CASSSTGGGGRAKNIQYF.

Notes on this clonotype: A read error is possible here, since a much larger clone lies one base away. The V gene is TRBV7-9, the J gene TRBJ2-1, with 10 bases that match TRBD1. The junction had 6 bases not matched to a gene; V was cut back by 5 bases and J by 2 bases. Germline CDR1 is SEHNR and CDR2 is FQNEAQ (reference sequence). The CDR3 covers 16 residues. Here the CDR3 reads CASSVSGTGAYNEQFF. CDR3 nucleotide sequence: TGTGCCAGCAGCGTTTCCGGGACAGGGGCCTACAATGAGCAGTTCTTC.

This clonotype was seen at least ten times. The chain combines TRBV30 with TRBJ2-2; D is uncertain. The CDR3 totals 12 residues. Trimming took off 0 bases at V and 8 bases at J, with 7 bases between the two ends. Per germline, CDR1 GTSNPN and CDR2 SVGIG (reference sequence). The CDR3 DNA reads as TGTGCCTGGAGTGTAATCCCTGGGGAGCTGTTTTTT. Encoded protein: CAWSVIPGELFF.

This clonotype appeared many times. J is TRBJ2-7 and V is TRBV11-2, with D possibly matching TRBD2 (7 bases). The CDR3 has 15 residues. V lost 5 bases and J 5 bases, leaving 19 bases between the germline ends. CDR1 SGHAT and CDR2 FQNNGV come from the germline V gene. CDR3 amino acids: CASSRWSGKGDEQYF. In nucleotides, the CDR3 is TGTGCCAGCAGCCGTTGGAGCGGGAAGGGGGACGAGCAGTACTTC.

The chain employs TRBV5-1 and TRBJ2-5; D call uncertain. The CDR3 length is 14 residues. The V end was cut by 4 bases, the J end by 2 bases, with 12 bases between. CDR1 is SGHRS and CDR2 is YFSETQ in the germline V gene. The CDR3: CASSRSAGQETQYF. The CDR3 DNA is TGCGCCAGCAGCCGGTCGGCAGGTCAAGAGACCCAGTACTTC.

This clonotype showed up just a few times. V gene TRBV5-1 combines with J gene TRBJ1-2; 8 bases align to TRBD1. This CDR3 comprises 12 residues. Germline V gives CDR1 SGHRS, CDR2 YFSETQ. V lost 4 bases to trimming and J lost 8 bases; unmatched junction nucleotides: 4. The CDR3 spells CASSQDRDGYTF. Written as DNA, the CDR3 is TGCGCCAGCAGCCAGGACAGGGACGGCTACACCTTC. The entire variable domain, with the rest obtained from reference TRBV5-1 and TRBJ1-2, is as follows: KAGVTQTPRYLIKTRGQQVTLSCSPISGHRSVSWYQQTPGQGLQFLFEYFSETQRNKGNFPGRFSGRQFSNSRSEMNVSTLELGDSALYLCASSQDRDGYTFGSGTRLTVV.

This clonotype showed up just a few times. The chain couples TRBV7-3 to TRBJ2-2; 7 bases fit TRBD1. The length of the CDR3 is 16 residues. Looked up from germline, CDR1 is SGHTA and CDR2 is FQGTGA. After removal of 6 bases from V and 1 base from J, the junction contained 8 bases not matched to a gene. The CDR3 bases are TGTGCCAGCAGTTCACGTGGGGACAGGAACACCGGGGAGCTGTTTTTT. Protein: CASSSRGDRNTGELFF.

The V gene is TRBV6-2 or TRBV6-3, the J gene TRBJ2-1, with TRBD1 matching 7 bases. CDR3 length: 16 residues. The germline gives CDR1 MNHEY, CDR2 SVGEGT. V dropped 5 bases and J dropped 0; count of bases not matched to a gene: 7. Written as DNA, the CDR3 is TGTGCCAGCAGTGTACAGGGGCTGAGCTCCTACAATGAGCAGTTCTTC. It encodes CASSVQGLSSYNEQFF.

This clonotype has ten or more counts. This chain uses TRBV2 with TRBJ1-4, with 8 bases fitting TRBD1. J was trimmed by 0 bases and V by 7 bases; bases with no gene match: 10. Per the germline V gene, CDR1 is SNHLY and CDR2 is FYNNEI. The CDR3 length is 17 residues. The CDR3: CASTTGVGLSTNEKLFF. Written as DNA, the CDR3 is TGTGCCAGCACGACAGGGGTTGGCCTGTCAACTAATGAAAAACTGTTTTTT.

In the case of this clonotype: Since a much larger clone is just one base distant, this may be a read error. This rearrangement joins TRBV18 to TRBJ1-1; the match to TRBD1 covers 8 bases. CDR3 size: 14 residues. The V gene's germline CDR1 is KGHSH and CDR2 LQKENI. CDR3 protein: CVSSPRTGRPEAFF. The CDR3 DNA reads as TGTGTCAGCTCACCAAGGACAGGGAGGCCTGAAGCTTTCTTT.

The sample holds one count of this clonotype. This chain joins TRBV6-1 and TRBJ2-1; D is undetermined. Germline CDR1 reads MNHNS; CDR2 reads SASEGT. This CDR3 comprises 12 residues. V lost 1 base to trimming and J lost 5 bases, with 3 bases between them. In DNA form, the CDR3 reads TGTGCCAGCAGTGAAGGAGACAATGAGCAGTTCTTC. Translating it yields CASSEGDNEQFF.

V is TRBV4-1 and J is TRBJ2-2; no clear D gene. Per the germline V gene, CDR1 is MGHRA and CDR2 is YSYEKL. Trimming stripped 2 bases from V and 4 bases from J, with 14 bases between. The CDR3 length is 16 residues. The CDR3 is CASSQSPWRATGELFF. The CDR3 bases are TGCGCCAGCAGCCAATCCCCCTGGAGAGCCACCGGGGAGCTGTTTTTT.

About this clonotype itself: Its ends do not fully match the called genes, so a read error is possible. The chain recombines TRBV25-1 with TRBJ1-2; D perhaps matches TRBD1 (5 bases). CDR1 is MGHDK and CDR2 is SYGVNS in the germline V gene. The length of the CDR3 is 14 residues. This CDR3 is CASRESRGDYGYTF. CDR3 nucleotides: TGTGCCAGCCGTGAATCAAGGGGAGACTATGGCTACACCTTC.

The table lists this clonotype with many counts. The chain couples TRBV2 to TRBJ1-5; unclear D gene. The CDR3 loop spans 13 amino acids. V lost 8 bases and J 0 bases, leaving 8 bases between the germline ends. The germline CDR1 and CDR2 sequences are SNHLY and FYNNEI. The DNA of the CDR3 is TGTGCCAGCCGGGAGGATAGCAATCAGCCCCAGCATTTT. This encodes CASREDSNQPQHF.

V and J are TRBV20-1 and TRBJ2-7, with D perhaps assigned TRBD1 or TRBD2 (5 bases each). V was shortened by 3 bases and J by 7 bases, with 10 bases between the two germline ends. There are 11 residues in the CDR3. CDR1 and CDR2 (germline): DFQATT, SNEGSKA (reference sequence). The CDR3 sequence: CSARRGREQYF. In DNA form, the CDR3 reads TGCAGTGCTAGGAGGGGTCGGGAGCAGTACTTC.

Of note for this clonotype: Just one base apart from a much larger clone, this may be a read error. The chain combines TRBV7-8 with TRBJ2-7; 12 bases line up with TRBD2. With V trimmed by 5 bases and J by 3 bases, 5 bases remained unmatched. The CDR3 contains 15 residues. Germline-derived CDR1 and CDR2 are SGHVS and FQNEAQ. CDR3 loop: CASSPRTSGVYEQYF. Written as DNA, the CDR3 is TGTGCCAGCAGCCCCAGGACTAGCGGGGTCTACGAGCAGTACTTC.